The sequence of this T cell receptor (beta chain) was determined in a study of cytomegalovirus exposure and HLA in healthy donors. The wider study: In a previous analysis, 100 million to 140 million unique TCR beta sequences were found from 150 million to 200 million T cells. Study conclusions and caveats: TCR beta chain V- and J-gene trimming was linked, in a later analysis, to a missense variant in DCLRE1C. The analysis excluded some indistinguishable V segments, including TRBV6-2 and TRBV6-3. Later analysis showed TCR association rates varying by HLA locus, highest for DRB1 and lowest for HLA-C.

This clone appeared a few times. Its antigen is as yet unknown. This CDR3 comprises 14 residues. The V and J ends lost 2 bases and 4 bases, in that order; junction bases with no gene match: 4. In germline, CDR1 is MNHNS, CDR2 SASEGT. The PCR was carried out with 60 Vbeta primers and 13 Jbeta primers. Some clones are missing from TCRdb's copy, which holds only in-frame ones; the method was immunoSEQ multiplex PCR. This table holds approximately 100,000 clones, around 10% found once. This receptor was taken from a man aged 35 to 55 in good health and CMV-seropositive. The gene calls are TRBV6-1 and TRBJ2-7; 8 bases are a match to TRBD1. The sample comprised PBMCs. This CDR3 is CASSESRTGYEQYF. The CDR3 DNA reads as TGTGCCAGCAGTGAAAGTAGGACAGGGTACGAGCAGTACTTC.